This T cell receptor (beta chain) appears in the sequencing data of a study of neurological immune-mediated disorders. The CDR3 runs 14 residues. The germline V gene has CDR1 MNHNY and CDR2 SVGAGI (reference sequence). Trimming took 6 bases from V and 3 from J, leaving 11 bases between them. In its sample, this clonotype was seen many times. Its cognate antigen is unknown. The cDNA was produced through 5'RACE with 10-nucleotide random UMIs. One entry per CDR3 protein results from TCRdb running MiXCR on the 5' RACE reads. The data hold about 95,000 distinct CDR3 sequences, with approximately 3.3% observed a single time. Study results and limitations: Healthy controls had more TCR clonal expansion than multiple sclerosis, which showed the least, whereas HTLV-1-associated myelopathy showed the most. Across subjects, no CDR3 amino acid sequence appeared in expanded clones of more than one subject, a finding that suggested private repertoires in all groups.

The chain has TRBV6-6 and TRBJ2-2; D not certain. What was sequenced was PBMCs. The sequence was obtained from a woman aged 18 to 35 with multiple sclerosis. CDR3 DNA: TGTGCCAGCAGGCCCAATCGGGACACCGGGGAGCTGTTTTTT. Translating it yields CASRPNRDTGELFF.